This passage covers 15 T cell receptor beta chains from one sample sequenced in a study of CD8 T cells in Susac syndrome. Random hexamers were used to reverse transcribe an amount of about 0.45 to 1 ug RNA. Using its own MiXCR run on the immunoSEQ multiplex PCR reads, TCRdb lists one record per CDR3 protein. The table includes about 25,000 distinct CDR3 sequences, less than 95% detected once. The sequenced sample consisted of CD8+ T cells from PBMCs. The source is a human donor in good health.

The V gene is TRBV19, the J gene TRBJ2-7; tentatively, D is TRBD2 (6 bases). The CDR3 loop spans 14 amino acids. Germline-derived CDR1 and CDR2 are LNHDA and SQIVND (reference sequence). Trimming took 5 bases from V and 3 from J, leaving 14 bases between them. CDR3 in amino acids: CASSLGGTHYEQYF. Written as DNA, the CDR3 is TGTGCCAGTAGTTTGGGGGGTACTCACTACGAGCAGTACTTC.

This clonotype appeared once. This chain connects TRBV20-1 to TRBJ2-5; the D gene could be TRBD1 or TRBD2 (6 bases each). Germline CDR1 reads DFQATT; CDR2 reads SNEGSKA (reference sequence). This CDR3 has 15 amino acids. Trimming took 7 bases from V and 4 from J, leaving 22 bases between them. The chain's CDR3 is CSVRELRGRPETQYF. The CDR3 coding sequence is TGCAGTGTCAGGGAACTCCGGGGGCGCCCAGAGACCCAGTACTTC.

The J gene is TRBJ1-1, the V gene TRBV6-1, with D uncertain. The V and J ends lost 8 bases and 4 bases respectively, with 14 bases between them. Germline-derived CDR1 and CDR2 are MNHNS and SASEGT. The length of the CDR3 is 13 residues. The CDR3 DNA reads TGTGCCAGCGAACCTCTAGGCGCCACTGAAGCTTTCTTT. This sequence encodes CASEPLGATEAFF.

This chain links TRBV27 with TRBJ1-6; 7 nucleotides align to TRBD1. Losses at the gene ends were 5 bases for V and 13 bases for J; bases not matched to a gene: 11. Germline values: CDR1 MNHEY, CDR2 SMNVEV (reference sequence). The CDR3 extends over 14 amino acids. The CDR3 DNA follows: TGTGCCAGCAGTCAAGACAGGGCATCTACTCCCCTCCACTTT. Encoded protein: CASSQDRASTPLHF.

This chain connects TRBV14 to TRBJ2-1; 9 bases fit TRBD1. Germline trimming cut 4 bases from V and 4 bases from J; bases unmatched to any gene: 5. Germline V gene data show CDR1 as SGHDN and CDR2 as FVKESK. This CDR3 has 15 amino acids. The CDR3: CASSLGQGRYNEQFF. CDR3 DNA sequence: TGTGCCAGCAGCCTCGGACAGGGGAGATACAATGAGCAGTTCTTC. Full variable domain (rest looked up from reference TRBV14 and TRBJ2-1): EAGVTQFPSHSVIEKGQTVTLRCDPISGHDNLYWYRRVMGKEIKFLLHFVKESKQDESGMPNNRFLAERTGGTYSTLKVQPAELEDSGVYFCASSLGQGRYNEQFFGPGTRLTVL.

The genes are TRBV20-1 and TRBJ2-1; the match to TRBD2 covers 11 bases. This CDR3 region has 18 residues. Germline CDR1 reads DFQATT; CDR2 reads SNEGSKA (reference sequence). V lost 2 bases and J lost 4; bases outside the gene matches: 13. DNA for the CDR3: TGCAGTGCTAGAAGTCTGGTGACTAGCGGGGACGTATACAATGAGCAGTTCTTC. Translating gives CSARSLVTSGDVYNEQFF.

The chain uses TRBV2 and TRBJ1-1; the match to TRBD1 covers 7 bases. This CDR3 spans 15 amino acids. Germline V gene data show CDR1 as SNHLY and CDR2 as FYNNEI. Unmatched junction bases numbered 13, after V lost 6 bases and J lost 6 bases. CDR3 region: CASREPTGRMAEAFF. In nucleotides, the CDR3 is TGTGCCAGCAGGGAACCGACAGGGAGGATGGCTGAAGCTTTCTTT.

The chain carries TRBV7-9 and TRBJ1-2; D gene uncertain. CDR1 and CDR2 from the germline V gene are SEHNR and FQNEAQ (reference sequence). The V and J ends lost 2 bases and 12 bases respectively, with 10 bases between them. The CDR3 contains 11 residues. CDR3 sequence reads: CASSLRGIHTF. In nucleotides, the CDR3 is TGTGCCAGCAGCTTAAGAGGGATCCACACCTTC.

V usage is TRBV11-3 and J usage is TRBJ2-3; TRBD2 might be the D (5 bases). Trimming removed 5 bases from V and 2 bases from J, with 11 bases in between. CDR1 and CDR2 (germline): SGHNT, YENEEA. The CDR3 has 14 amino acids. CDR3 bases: TGTGCCAGCAGCGCACCCCTAGCCACAGATACGCAGTATTTT. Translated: CASSAPLATDTQYF.

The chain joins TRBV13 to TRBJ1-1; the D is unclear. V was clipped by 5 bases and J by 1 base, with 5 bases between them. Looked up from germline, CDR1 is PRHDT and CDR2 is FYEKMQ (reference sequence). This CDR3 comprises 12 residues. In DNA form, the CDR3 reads TGTGCCAGCAGCACCCCGAACACTGAAGCTTTCTTT. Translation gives CASSTPNTEAFF. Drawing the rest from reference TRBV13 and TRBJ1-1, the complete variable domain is AAGVIQSPRHLIKEKRETATLKCYPIPRHDTVYWYQQGPGQDPQFLISFYEKMQSDKGSIPDRFSAQQFSDYHSELNMSSLELGDSALYFCASSTPNTEAFFGQGTRLTVV.

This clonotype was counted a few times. The DNA for the CDR3 is TGTGCCAGCAGCCATGGGAGGGCAACTAATGAAAAACTGTTTTTT. Translating gives CASSHGRATNEKLFF. The chain couples TRBV11-2 to TRBJ1-4, with D hard to call. Germline CDR1 reads SGHAT; CDR2 reads FQNNGV. This CDR3 contains 15 residues. The V gene lost 5 bases and the J gene lost 0 bases, with 10 bases spanning the gap.

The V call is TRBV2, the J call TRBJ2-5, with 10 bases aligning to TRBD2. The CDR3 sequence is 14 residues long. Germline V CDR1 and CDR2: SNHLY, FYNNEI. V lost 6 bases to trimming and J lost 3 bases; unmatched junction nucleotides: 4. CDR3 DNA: TGTGCCAGCAGCAACCTAGCGGGGGAAGAGACCCAGTACTTC. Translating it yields CASSNLAGEETQYF.

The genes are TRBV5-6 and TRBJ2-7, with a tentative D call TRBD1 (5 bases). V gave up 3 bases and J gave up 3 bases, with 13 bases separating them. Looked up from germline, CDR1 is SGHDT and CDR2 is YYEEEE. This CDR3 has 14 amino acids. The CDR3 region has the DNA TGTGCCAGCAGCTCTCCAGGGTTCAGCTACGAGCAGTACTTC. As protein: CASSSPGFSYEQYF.

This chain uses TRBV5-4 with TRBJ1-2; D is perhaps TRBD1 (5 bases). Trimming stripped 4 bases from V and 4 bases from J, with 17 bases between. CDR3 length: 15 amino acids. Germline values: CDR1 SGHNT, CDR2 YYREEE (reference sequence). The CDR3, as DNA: TGTGCCAGCAGCCCCCGCTGGGGGGGAATCTATGGCTACACCTTC. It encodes CASSPRWGGIYGYTF.

CDR3 nucleotide sequence: TGTGCCAGCAGCTTTAAAGGGATGGCAGGTTTAAATGAAAAACTGTTTTTT. It codes for CASSFKGMAGLNEKLFF. V is TRBV11-2 and J is TRBJ1-4; D gene unclear. The CDR3 is 17 amino acids. V was trimmed by 3 bases and J by 5 bases, leaving 19 bases between them. In germline, CDR1 is SGHAT, CDR2 FQNNGV.